One sample yielded the 9 T cell receptor beta chains listed below, sequenced in a study of T cells in Graves' hyperthyroidism and ophthalmopathy. TCR beta CDR3 region amplification was performed from RNA transcripts. Carried out on the TCR CDR3, a first-round RT-PCR used the HTBI primer set. TCRdb re-derived calls from the multiplex PCR reads in MiXCR, one entry per CDR3 protein. Among approximately 360,000 distinct CDR3 sequences listed, around a sixth were seen once. Input material: blood. These receptors were obtained from a woman between 18 and 29 years old with Graves' hyperthyroidism that later progressed to Graves' ophthalmopathy.

The CDR3 DNA is TGCAGTGCTCGGACTATAAGCTCCTACAATGAGCAGTTCTTC. Protein: CSARTISSYNEQFF. The V call is TRBV20-1, the J call TRBJ2-1; TRBD2 is a possible D gene (6 bases). CDR3 length: 14 amino acids. Deletions cut 5 bases from V and 0 bases from J, with 11 bases between. Germline V gene sequence: CDR1 DFQATT, CDR2 SNEGSKA (reference sequence).

The chain has TRBV10-3 and TRBJ2-3, with TRBD2 as a possible D gene (6 bases). The CDR3 is 16 amino acids. Germline CDR1 and CDR2: ENHRY and SYGVKD. V was clipped by 5 bases and J by 3 bases, with 18 bases between them. Here the CDR3 DNA reads TGTGCCATCAGTCCCGGGTGGTACGGGAGAACAGATACGCAGTATTTT. This encodes CAISPGWYGRTDTQYF.

The chain employs TRBV4-1 and TRBJ1-1; D ambiguous. CDR1 and CDR2 (germline): MGHRA, YSYEKL. Trimming shortened V by 1 base and J by 6 bases, and 12 bases separated the two germline ends. The CDR3 runs to 14 residues. The chain's CDR3 is CASSQVGVVAEAFF. CDR3 nucleotide sequence: TGCGCCAGCAGCCAAGTAGGCGTTGTGGCTGAAGCTTTCTTT.

This clonotype has at least ten counts. V gene TRBV6-1 combines with J gene TRBJ2-5; D perhaps matches TRBD1 (6 bases). V was pared by 0 bases and J by 5 bases, with 7 bases between. CDR1 is MNHNS and CDR2 is SASEGT in the germline V gene. This CDR3 region has 13 residues. The CDR3 here is CASSEADRETQYF. The DNA of the CDR3 is TGTGCCAGCAGTGAAGCAGACAGGGAGACCCAGTACTTC.

This clonotype has only a few counts. The CDR3 nucleotides read TGTGCCAGCAGTGAAGACGGGAACACTGAAGCTTTCTTT. Translation: CASSEDGNTEAFF. The rearrangement joins TRBV2 to TRBJ1-1, with D hard to call. V was trimmed by 1 base and J by 1 base, leaving 4 bases between them. CDR3 length: 13 amino acids. Germline CDR1 reads SNHLY; CDR2 reads FYNNEI.

This clonotype was seen only once. A much larger clone sits a single nucleotide away, making a read error possible. The chain couples TRBV6-2 or TRBV6-3 to TRBJ2-7, with D tentatively TRBD1 or TRBD2 (5 bases each). Germline V gene data show CDR1 as MNHEY and CDR2 as SVGEGT. This CDR3 has 13 amino acids. CDR3 nucleotides: TGTGCCAGCGATGGGGACGGATACTACGAGCAGTGCTTC. It encodes CASDGDGYYEQCF.

This clonotype has only a few counts. The rearrangement joins TRBV2 to TRBJ2-3; 9 positions agree with TRBD2. This CDR3 contains 21 residues. V shed 3 bases, J shed 0 bases, and the junction held 19 bases outside the gene matches. In germline, CDR1 is SNHLY, CDR2 FYNNEI. CDR3 region: CASSDLGISGSATPSTDTQYF. CDR3 in DNA: TGTGCCAGCAGTGACCTCGGGATTAGCGGGAGCGCAACGCCTAGCACAGATACGCAGTATTTT.

This rearrangement joins TRBV4-1 to TRBJ2-7; D possibly uses TRBD1 or TRBD2 (5 bases each). CDR1 and CDR2 from the germline V gene are MGHRA and YSYEKL. V lost 9 bases and J lost 5, with 17 bases in between. The CDR3 runs to 13 residues. The CDR3 DNA reads TGCGCCAGTACCGGGGTCTTGGGGGACGAGCAGTACTTC. Its protein is CASTGVLGDEQYF.

This clonotype was counted at least ten times. The rearrangement uses TRBV7-3 and TRBJ2-7; 9 bases agree with TRBD2. The V gene end was trimmed by 5 bases and the J gene end by 3 bases; junction bases not matched to a gene: 11. Germline V gene sequence: CDR1 SGHTA, CDR2 FQGTGA. This CDR3 spans 16 amino acids. This CDR3 is CASSTQPGLADYEQYF. CDR3 in DNA: TGTGCCAGCAGCACTCAACCGGGACTAGCCGACTACGAGCAGTACTTC.